The rows below give T cell receptor beta chains drawn from one sample of a study of T cell responses to AZD1222 COVID-19 vaccine. The method was immunoSEQ multiplex PCR; TCRdb's version includes in-frame clones alone and lacks a portion of them. The profile shows 110,000 to 150,000 clones, more than 80% of them singletons. Sequences were derived from peripheral blood, sampled on day 0 of AZD1222 vaccination. These receptors were taken from an adult in good health. Both conserved end residues are part of each CDR3. A D gene is named only where the DNA matches it firmly. A row's size may be missing; if present it is once, few, many or a size class.

v_gene	d_gene	abundance	len	j_gene	CDR3nt	CDR3aa
TRBV2	TRBD1	-	17	TRBJ2-3	TGTGCCACCTTAACAGGGGCGACCTCTCAACGTGCAGATACGCAGTATTTT	CATLTGATSQRADTQYF
TRBV28	-	-	14	TRBJ1-3	TGTGCCAGCAGAAGAGGGGGGTGGGGAAACACCATATATTTT	CASRRGGWGNTIYF
TRBV5-4	-	-	14	TRBJ1-2	TGTGCCAGCAGCTTGATTGCAGGGGCCTATGGCTACACCTTC	CASSLIAGAYGYTF
TRBV2	-	once	13	TRBJ1-2	TGTGCCAGCAGTGTTGGGCAGAACTATGGCTACACCTTC	CASSVGQNYGYTF
TRBV7-9	-	-	14	TRBJ2-3	TGTGCCAGCAGCCGCCTTGGAGCCACAGATACGCAGTATTTT	CASSRLGATDTQYF
TRBV29-1	-	few	13	TRBJ1-2	TGCAGCGCAACCCCTACCGTTGACTATGGCTACACCTTC	CSATPTVDYGYTF
TRBV14	-	-	23	TRBJ2-1	TGTGCCAGCAGCCAAGATTGGCGGGTAGGGGGGTTCGGGTCCCGCAGCTCCTACAATGAGCAGTTCTTC	CASSQDWRVGGFGSRSSYNEQFF
TRBV5-1	-	-	16	TRBJ2-3	TGCGCCAGCAGCTCCAACCCAGGGGCTAGCACAGATACGCAGTATTTT	CASSSNPGASTDTQYF
TRBV6-4	TRBD1	-	18	TRBJ1-2	TGTGCCAGCAGTGACCCAGGGGCAGGGGGCTATAGGGACTATGGCTACACCTTC	CASSDPGAGGYRDYGYTF
TRBV19	TRBD2	once	14	TRBJ2-2	TGTGCCAGTAGTAGCGGGAGGAACACCGGGGAGCTGTTTTTT	CASSSGRNTGELFF
TRBV6-5	-	-	16	TRBJ1-1	TGTGCCAGCAGTTACCCCCCCCGGGGTCGGGACACTGAAGCTTTCTTT	CASSYPPRGRDTEAFF
TRBV18	-	-	16	TRBJ2-5	TGTGCCAGCTCATCAAACCGACAGTCCACCCAAGAGACCCAGTACTTC	CASSSNRQSTQETQYF
TRBV5-3	-	-	14	TRBJ2-7	TGTGCCAGAAGCTTGCGGGGCAGCTCCTACGAGCAGTACTTC	CARSLRGSSYEQYF
TRBV6-1	-	-	15	TRBJ2-7	TGTGCCAGCAGTGAACCTGGACAGAACTCCTACGAGCAGTACTTC	CASSEPGQNSYEQYF
TRBV18	TRBD2	-	15	TRBJ2-2	TGTGCCAGCGTAAGCGGGAGGACCAACACCGGGGAGCTGTTTTTT	CASVSGRTNTGELFF